This T cell receptor beta chain was captured in a study of T cells after yellow fever vaccination. Overall study results and limits: The secondary response was weaker, and its peak arrived faster, on day 5 versus 15. Booster sampling recovered most clones from primary vaccination (96% CD4, around 88% CD8). Relatively few clonotypes were ones that appeared in both CD4 and CD8 compartments.

Trimming took 3 bases from V and 3 from J, leaving 9 bases between them. There are 13 residues in the CDR3. The 5'RACE template-switching step produced TCR cDNA and added a universal primer site and UMIs. TCRdb analysed the 5' RACE reads with MiXCR anew, one entry per CDR3 protein. Of some 320,000 distinct CDR3 sequences listed, 4% to 5.5% are singletons. Many counts were recorded for this clonotype. As yet, its antigen is unknown. The starting material was PBMCs, obtained 15 days after the yellow fever booster vaccination. The sequence came from a man aged 18 to 35 who received the YFV17D yellow fever vaccine. The chain joins TRBV12-3 or TRBV12-4 to TRBJ2-7, with D perhaps matching TRBD2 (5 bases). The CDR3 nucleotides read TGTGCCAGCAGTTTGAGGGAACGCTACGAGCAGTACTTC. As protein: CASSLRERYEQYF.